The 30 T cell receptor beta chains below were found in one sample sequenced in a study of cytomegalovirus exposure and HLA in healthy donors. Produced via immunoSEQ multiplex PCR; TCRdb's table is partial and in-frame only. This table has some 210,000 clones, 83% appearing once. Sample: PBMCs. The receptors were sampled from a woman between 18 and 29 years old in good health and CMV-seronegative.

This chain uses TRBV2 with TRBJ2-1; D assignment may be TRBD1 or TRBD2 (5 bases each). Germline V CDR1 and CDR2: SNHLY, FYNNEI. V lost 4 bases, J lost 9 bases, and 10 bases lay in between. CDR3 length: 12 residues. The CDR3 DNA reads as TGTGCCAGCAGTGGGGACCCTGGTGAGCAGTTCTTC. It specifies CASSGDPGEQFF.

CDR3 bases: TGTGCCAGCATCTTCGGGACTAGCTCCTACAATGAGCAGTTCTTC. This translates into CASIFGTSSYNEQFF. The rearrangement links TRBV2 to TRBJ2-1; 8 positions match TRBD2. The CDR3 sequence is 15 residues long. The V gene's germline CDR1 is SNHLY and CDR2 FYNNEI. V gave up 7 bases and J gave up 0 bases; unmatched junction bases: 5.

The rearrangement joins TRBV28 to TRBJ1-4; D remains unclear. V shed 7 bases and J shed 7 bases, with 13 bases lying between them. This CDR3 is built from 13 residues. The germline V gene has CDR1 MDHEN and CDR2 SYDVKM. The CDR3 spells CASIGQGSEKLFF. The CDR3 DNA sequence: TGTGCCAGCATAGGGCAAGGTAGTGAAAAACTGTTTTTT.

V gene TRBV6-1 combines with J gene TRBJ1-5; 8 nucleotides agree with TRBD1. The CDR3 totals 13 residues. V shed 2 bases and J 13 bases; nucleotides not matched to a gene: 7. Germline CDR1 and CDR2: MNHNS and SASEGT. The CDR3: CASSESQDRVQHF. As DNA, the CDR3 is TGTGCCAGCAGTGAATCCCAGGACAGGGTTCAGCATTTT.

This chain connects TRBV5-4 to TRBJ1-2; TRBD1 agrees at 12 bases. This CDR3 comprises 16 residues. From germline, CDR1 is SGHNT and CDR2 YYREEE (reference sequence). J gave up 4 bases and V 4 bases, and 8 bases lay outside the gene matches. CDR3 in DNA: TGTGCCAGCAGCAGGGACAGGGGGCAGTCCGTCTATGGCTACACCTTC. Protein: CASSRDRGQSVYGYTF.

V usage is TRBV14 and J usage is TRBJ2-3, with a weak D call TRBD1 (5 bases). The CDR3 extends over 12 amino acids. Trimming took 5 bases from V and 6 from J, leaving 9 bases between them. Germline CDR1 reads SGHDN; CDR2 reads FVKESK. This chain's CDR3 is CASSDSRDTQYF. The DNA for the CDR3 is TGTGCCAGCAGCGACAGCCGGGATACGCAGTATTTT.

This clone was seen just once. This chain links TRBV28 with TRBJ1-1, with D unresolved. V was trimmed by 1 base and J by 6 bases, leaving 18 bases between them. The CDR3 length is 16 residues. The V gene's germline CDR1 is MDHEN and CDR2 SYDVKM. Here the CDR3 reads CASSLSPGGLGPEAFF. CDR3 DNA: TGTGCCAGCAGTTTATCCCCAGGCGGGCTCGGCCCTGAAGCTTTCTTT.

This chain uses TRBV5-5 with TRBJ1-5; the match to TRBD1 covers 7 bases. The V gene's germline CDR1 is SGHKS and CDR2 YYEKEE (reference sequence). V dropped 4 bases and J dropped 3; count of bases not matched to a gene: 1. This CDR3 contains 13 residues. The chain's CDR3 is CASSGTVNQPQHF. The CDR3 coding sequence is TGTGCCAGCAGCGGGACAGTCAATCAGCCCCAGCATTTT.

This clone occurred a few times. The rearrangement uses TRBV11-3 and TRBJ2-1; weak D call: TRBD2 (5 bases). The V and J ends lost 5 bases and 9 bases respectively, with 14 bases between them. CDR3 length: 13 amino acids. Germline V gene data show CDR1 as SGHNT and CDR2 as YENEEA. The chain's CDR3 is CASSQDSRREQFF. The DNA for the CDR3 is TGTGCCAGCAGCCAGGACTCTCGGCGTGAGCAGTTCTTC.

Many counts were recorded for this clone. The chain couples TRBV5-1 to TRBJ1-2; 8 bases align to TRBD1. CDR1 and CDR2 (germline): SGHRS, YFSETQ. The CDR3 spans 13 residues. With 3 bases clipped from V and 8 bases from J, the junction kept 6 bases outside the gene matches. For the CDR3, the DNA is TGCGCCAGCAGCTGGGGGACAGGACTCGGCTACACCTTC. It translates to CASSWGTGLGYTF.

The CDR3 loop is CASSLGTGASGYTF. CDR3 bases: TGCGCCAGCAGCTTGGGAACAGGGGCCAGTGGCTACACCTTC. This chain uses TRBV5-1 with TRBJ1-2; 7 nucleotides agree with TRBD1. The V segment lost 0 bases and the J segment 7 bases; nucleotides outside the gene matches: 6. The CDR3 has 14 residues. CDR1 and CDR2 (germline): SGHRS, YFSETQ.

The rearrangement joins TRBV4-1 to TRBJ2-7; D unresolved. CDR3 length: 14 amino acids. V was clipped by 1 base and J by 5 bases, with 12 bases between them. Germline V gene sequence: CDR1 MGHRA, CDR2 YSYEKL. The CDR3 here is CASSQGAGTNEQYF. The CDR3 nucleotides are TGCGCCAGCAGCCAAGGTGCAGGTACGAACGAGCAGTACTTC.

This chain links TRBV6-5 with TRBJ2-5, with D tentatively TRBD1 (5 bases). Germline CDR1 reads MNHEY; CDR2 reads SVGAGI. This CDR3 is 14 amino acids long. V lost 0 bases and J lost 1, with 6 bases in between. CDR3 region: CASSYSTAQETQYF. CDR3 bases: TGTGCCAGCAGTTACTCGACAGCCCAAGAGACCCAGTACTTC.

CDR3 bases: TGTGCCAGCAGCTTTGCGGCTGGGGACTATGGCACAGATACGCAGTATTTT. This codes for CASSFAAGDYGTDTQYF. V gene TRBV13 combines with J gene TRBJ2-3; 7 bases map to TRBD2. The CDR3 is 17 residues long. Germline V gene lookup returns CDR1 PRHDT and CDR2 FYEKMQ (reference sequence). V lost 3 bases and J lost 1; bases outside the gene matches: 10.

A few counts support this clone. The rearrangement links TRBV10-3 to TRBJ2-2, with a possible D match to TRBD1 (6 bases). From germline, CDR1 is ENHRY and CDR2 SYGVKD. CDR3 length: 16 residues. Trimming stripped 6 bases from V and 4 bases from J, with 18 bases between. CDR3 amino acids: CAIRGDKSRGTGELFF. DNA of the CDR3: TGTGCCATCAGGGGGGACAAAAGTCGGGGCACCGGGGAGCTGTTTTTT.

J is TRBJ2-1 and V is TRBV7-8; no firm D call. V shed 6 bases and J shed 5 bases, with 11 bases lying between them. Germline CDR1 is SGHVS and CDR2 is FQNEAQ. The CDR3 is 13 amino acids. In DNA, the CDR3 is TGTGCCAGCAGGCCGACTCAAAACAATGAGCAGTTCTTC. It specifies CASRPTQNNEQFF.

This clone was observed a single time. The rearrangement uses TRBV14 and TRBJ1-3; D is unresolved. The V end was cut by 5 bases, the J end by 1 base, with 15 bases between. The CDR3 spans 16 residues. CDR1 is SGHDN, CDR2 FVKESK, per germline. The CDR3 region has the DNA TGTGCCAGCAGCAGACGAAACAGCAGGTCTGGAAACACCATATATTTT. Protein sequence: CASSRRNSRSGNTIYF. The variable domain in full, completed from reference TRBV14 and TRBJ1-3, reads EAGVTQFPSHSVIEKGQTVTLRCDPISGHDNLYWYRRVMGKEIKFLLHFVKESKQDESGMPNNRFLAERTGGTYSTLKVQPAELEDSGVYFCASSRRNSRSGNTIYFGEGSWLTVV.

The rearrangement joins TRBV6-6 to TRBJ2-7; D is possibly TRBD2 (6 bases). CDR1 is MNHNY and CDR2 is SVGAGI in the germline V gene (reference sequence). Between the trimmed V and J ends, which lost 0 bases and 3 bases, there was a span of 12 bases. The length of the CDR3 is 15 residues. The CDR3 DNA sequence: TGTGCCAGCAGTTACTCGAACCGGGGGTTCTACGAGCAGTACTTC. It yields the protein CASSYSNRGFYEQYF.

This clone has only one observation. The V and J genes are TRBV27 and TRBJ1-2, with D maybe TRBD1 (5 bases). Germline V gene sequence: CDR1 MNHEY, CDR2 SMNVEV (reference sequence). This CDR3 contains 14 residues. Trimming left V 2 bases short and J 3 bases short, with 10 bases between. As DNA, the CDR3 is TGTGCCAGCAGTTTAAGTAGGGGATACTATGGCTACACCTTC. This sequence encodes CASSLSRGYYGYTF.

The V gene is TRBV7-8, the J gene TRBJ2-7; no definite D call. The CDR3 is 14 residues long. In germline, CDR1 is SGHVS, CDR2 FQNEAQ. V gave up 1 base and J gave up 2 bases, with 9 bases separating them. CDR3 DNA sequence: TGTGCCAGCAGCTTAGGCGCCACCACCTACGAGCAGTACTTC. Its translation: CASSLGATTYEQYF.

J is TRBJ1-1 and V is TRBV27; TRBD1 might be the D (6 bases). Trimming pared 2 bases from V and 1 base from J, leaving 14 bases between. Germline V gene sequence: CDR1 MNHEY, CDR2 SMNVEV (reference sequence). The CDR3 is 16 residues long. Written as DNA, the CDR3 is TGTGCCAGCAGTTTAGGGTTGGGGGCAGGGAACACTGAAGCTTTCTTT. This sequence encodes CASSLGLGAGNTEAFF.

The chain links TRBV5-4 to TRBJ2-3; 7 bases line up with TRBD2. V dropped 4 bases and J dropped 4; count of bases not matched to a gene: 9. This CDR3 contains 15 residues. Germline CDR1 is SGHNT and CDR2 is YYREEE (reference sequence). CDR3 coding DNA: TGTGCCAGCAGCCTCGGCGGGAGCGACTCAGATACGCAGTATTTT. Its protein is CASSLGGSDSDTQYF.

This chain joins TRBV4-1 and TRBJ2-7; the D is unclear. Germline assignment: CDR1 MGHRA and CDR2 YSYEKL. CDR3 length: 15 amino acids. The V end was cut by 1 base, the J end by 2 bases, with 12 bases between. The CDR3 sequence is CASSQAPSGPYEQYF. In DNA, the CDR3 is TGCGCCAGCAGCCAAGCCCCTAGTGGACCCTACGAGCAGTACTTC.

The rearrangement links TRBV30 to TRBJ2-6; no definite D call. Germline lookup yields CDR1 GTSNPN and CDR2 SVGIG (reference sequence). Trimming stripped 0 bases from V and 0 bases from J, with 9 bases between. The CDR3 has 16 residues. The CDR3 coding sequence is TGTGCCTGGAGTGTATGGGTAGGCTCTGGGGCCAACGTCCTGACTTTC. It encodes CAWSVWVGSGANVLTF. Filled out from reference TRBV30 and TRBJ2-6, the complete variable domain reads SQTIHQWPATLVQPVGSPLSLECTVEGTSNPNLYWYRQAAGRGLQLLFYSVGIGQISSEVPQNLSASRPQDRQFILSSKKLLLSDSGFYLCAWSVWVGSGANVLTFGAGSRLTVL.

About this clone: The junction shows a germline mismatch at one end, possibly a read error. The rearrangement links TRBV7-3 to TRBJ2-2; 8 positions match TRBD2. There are 16 residues in the CDR3. Germline-derived CDR1 and CDR2 are SGHTA and FQGTGA. The CDR3 DNA reads as TGTGCCAGCAGCCTAACCGGGACTAGTAACACCGGGGAGCTGTTTTTT. As protein: CASSLTGTSNTGELFF.

The chain uses TRBV27 and TRBJ1-5; possibly TRBD1 for D (6 bases). With 5 bases removed from V and 10 bases from J, the gap between germline ends came to 18 bases. This CDR3 is 14 amino acids long. CDR1 and CDR2 (germline): MNHEY, SMNVEV (reference sequence). The CDR3 nucleotides read TGTGCCAGCAGTCGCCGGGACAACTTAACCCCCCAGCATTTT. Translation: CASSRRDNLTPQHF.

This clone was observed a few times. V gene TRBV11-2 combines with J gene TRBJ1-2; D gene unclear. V dropped 6 bases and J dropped 4 bases, with 15 bases sitting between them. Per the germline V gene, CDR1 is SGHAT and CDR2 is FQNNGV. The CDR3 sequence is 14 residues long. This chain's CDR3 is CASRLTSEPYGYTF. For the CDR3, the DNA is TGTGCCAGCAGATTGACCAGCGAACCCTATGGCTACACCTTC.

The V and J genes are TRBV6-5 and TRBJ1-2; a possible D gene is TRBD1 (6 bases). V lost 7 bases to trimming and J lost 0 bases, with 15 bases between them. The CDR3 totals 15 residues. The germline V gene has CDR1 MNHEY and CDR2 SVGAGI. Here the CDR3 DNA reads TGTGCCAGCACCCCGGACAGCAGAGCTAACTATGGCTACACCTTC. Its protein is CASTPDSRANYGYTF.

V usage is TRBV6-1 and J usage is TRBJ1-1; D unclear. Germline V CDR1 and CDR2: MNHNS, SASEGT. The CDR3 loop spans 13 amino acids. The V end lost 6 bases, the J end lost 5 bases, and 13 bases lay between the germline ends. The chain's CDR3 is CASSQARLTEAFF. Written as DNA, the CDR3 is TGTGCCAGCAGCCAGGCGAGGCTTACTGAAGCTTTCTTT.

The gene calls are TRBV7-8 and TRBJ2-7, with D possibly called TRBD1 or TRBD2 (5 bases each). CDR3 length: 15 residues. The V gene's germline CDR1 is SGHVS and CDR2 FQNEAQ. Trimming took 0 bases from V and 6 from J, leaving 15 bases between them. The CDR3, as DNA: TGTGCCAGCAGCTTAGCGGCCGTCAGGGACGGCGAGCAGTACTTC. Translated: CASSLAAVRDGEQYF.